There are many counts of the clone carrying this T cell receptor (beta chain). This sample's time point: patch test 1, 2 weeks after DPC sensitization. Treatment meaning: therapeutic diphenylcyclopropenone sensitization with weekly scalp DPC. Patches went on only after blood had been drawn each time. These data originate in a study of human T cells and chemical hapten exposure. Per the authors' pipeline: Samples held a median of 95,638 TCRs, range about 23,224–690,600. TCRdb fed the RACE reads into MiXCR, producing one record per CDR3 protein. TCRdb, rather than the study authors, made the V and J calls. The sample includes about 380,000 distinct CDR3 sequences, roughly 4.8% seen only once; the top ten take 2% to 2.5%. The CDR3 loop spans 19 amino acids. V lost 0 bases, J lost 0 bases, and 20 bases lay in between. Germline V gene sequence: CDR1 LGHNA, CDR2 YSLEER.

The chain carries TRBV4-3 and TRBJ1-1; D unresolved. This material consisted of whole blood, taken in connection with sensitization to the hapten diphenylcyclopropenone (DPC). This TCR was sampled from a woman aged 45 to 65 with alopecia areata. Some clones in this sample may be carry-over from other donors' samples. The CDR3 loop reads CASSQEIALEGTVNTEAFF. DNA of the CDR3: TGCGCCAGCAGCCAAGAAATTGCCCTGGAGGGTACGGTGAACACTGAAGCTTTCTTT.